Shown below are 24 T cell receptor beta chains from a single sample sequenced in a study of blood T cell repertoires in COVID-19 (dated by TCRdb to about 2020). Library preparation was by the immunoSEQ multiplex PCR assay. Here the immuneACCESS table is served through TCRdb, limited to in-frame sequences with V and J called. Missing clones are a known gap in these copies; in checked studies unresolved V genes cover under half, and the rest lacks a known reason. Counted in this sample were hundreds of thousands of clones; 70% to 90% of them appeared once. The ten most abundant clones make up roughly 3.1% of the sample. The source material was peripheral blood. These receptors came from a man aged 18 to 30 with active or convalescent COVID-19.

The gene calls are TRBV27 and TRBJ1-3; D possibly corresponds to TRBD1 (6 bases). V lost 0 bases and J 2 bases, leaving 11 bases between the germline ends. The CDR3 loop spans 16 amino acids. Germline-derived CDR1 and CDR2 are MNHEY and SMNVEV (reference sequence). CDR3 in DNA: TGTGCCAGCAGTTTATCAAACAGGGCCCCTGGAAACACCATATATTTT. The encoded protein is CASSLSNRAPGNTIYF.

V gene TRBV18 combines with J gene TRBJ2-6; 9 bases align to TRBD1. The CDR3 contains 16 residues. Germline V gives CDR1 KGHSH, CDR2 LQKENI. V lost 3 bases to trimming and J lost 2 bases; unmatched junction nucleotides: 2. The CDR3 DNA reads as TGTGCCAGCTCACCTTGGACAGGGGCTGGGGCCAACGTCCTGACTTTC. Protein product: CASSPWTGAGANVLTF.

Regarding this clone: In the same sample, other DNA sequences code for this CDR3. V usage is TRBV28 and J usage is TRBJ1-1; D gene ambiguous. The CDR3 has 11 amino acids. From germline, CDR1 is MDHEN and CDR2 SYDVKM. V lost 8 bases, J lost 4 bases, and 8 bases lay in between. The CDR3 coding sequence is TGTGCCAGCCGTCGAGGCACTGAAGCTTTCTTT. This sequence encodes CASRRGTEAFF.

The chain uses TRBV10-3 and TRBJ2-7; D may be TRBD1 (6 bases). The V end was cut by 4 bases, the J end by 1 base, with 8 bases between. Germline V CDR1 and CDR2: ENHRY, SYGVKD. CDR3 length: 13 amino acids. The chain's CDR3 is CAISAGQSYEQYF. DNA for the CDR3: TGTGCCATCAGTGCGGGACAATCCTACGAGCAGTACTTC.

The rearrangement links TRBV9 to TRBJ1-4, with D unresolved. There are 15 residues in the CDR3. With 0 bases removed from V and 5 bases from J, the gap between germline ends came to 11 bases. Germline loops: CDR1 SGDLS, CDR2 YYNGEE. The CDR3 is CASSVGPGQNEKLFF. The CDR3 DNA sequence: TGTGCCAGCAGCGTAGGGCCAGGCCAGAATGAAAAACTGTTTTTT.

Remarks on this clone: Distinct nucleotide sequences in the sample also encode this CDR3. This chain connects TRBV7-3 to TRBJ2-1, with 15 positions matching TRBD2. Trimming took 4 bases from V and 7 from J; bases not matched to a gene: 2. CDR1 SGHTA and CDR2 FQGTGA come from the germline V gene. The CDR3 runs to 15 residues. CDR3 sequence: CASSSGTSGRNEQFF. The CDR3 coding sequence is TGTGCCAGCAGCTCCGGGACTAGCGGGAGGAATGAGCAGTTCTTC. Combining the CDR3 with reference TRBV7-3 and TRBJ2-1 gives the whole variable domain GAGVSQTPSNKVTEKGKYVELRCDPISGHTALYWYRQSLGQGPEFLIYFQGTGAADDSGLPNDRFFAVRPEGSVSTLKIQRTERGDSAVYLCASSSGTSGRNEQFFGPGTRLTVL.

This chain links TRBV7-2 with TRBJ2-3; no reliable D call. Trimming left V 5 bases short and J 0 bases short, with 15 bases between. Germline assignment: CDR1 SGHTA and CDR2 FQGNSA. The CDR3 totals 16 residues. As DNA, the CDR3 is TGTGCCAGCAGCCTACGCCTGGGCAGAAGCACAGATACGCAGTATTTT. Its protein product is CASSLRLGRSTDTQYF.

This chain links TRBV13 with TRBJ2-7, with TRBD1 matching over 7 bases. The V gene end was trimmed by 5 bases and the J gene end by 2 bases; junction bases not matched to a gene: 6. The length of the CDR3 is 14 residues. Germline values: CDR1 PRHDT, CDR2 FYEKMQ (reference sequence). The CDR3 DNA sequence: TGTGCCAGCAGCCCCTACGGGACAGCCTACGAGCAGTACTTC. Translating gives CASSPYGTAYEQYF.

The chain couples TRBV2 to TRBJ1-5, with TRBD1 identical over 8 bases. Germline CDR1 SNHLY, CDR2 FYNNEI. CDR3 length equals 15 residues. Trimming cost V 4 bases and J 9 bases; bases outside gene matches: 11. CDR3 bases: TGTGCCAGCAGTGTACAGGGGGAAATTGGATGGCCCCAGCATTTT. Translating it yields CASSVQGEIGWPQHF.

The CDR3 reads CASSSGTSAFSYEQYF. CDR3 DNA sequence: TGTGCCAGCAGTTCGGGAACTAGCGCCTTTTCCTACGAGCAGTACTTC. The rearrangement links TRBV6-2 or TRBV6-3 to TRBJ2-7; 7 bases are shared with TRBD2. V lost 4 bases and J lost 1; bases outside the gene matches: 10. Germline CDR1 MNHEY, CDR2 SVGEGT. The CDR3 totals 16 residues.

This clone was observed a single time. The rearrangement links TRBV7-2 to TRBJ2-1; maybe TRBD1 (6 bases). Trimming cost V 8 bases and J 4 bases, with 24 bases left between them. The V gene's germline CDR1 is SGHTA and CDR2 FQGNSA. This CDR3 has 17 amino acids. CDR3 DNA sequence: TGTGCCAGCGAGCCTCGAATTGGACAGAGAGCTTACAATGAGCAGTTCTTC. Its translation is CASEPRIGQRAYNEQFF.

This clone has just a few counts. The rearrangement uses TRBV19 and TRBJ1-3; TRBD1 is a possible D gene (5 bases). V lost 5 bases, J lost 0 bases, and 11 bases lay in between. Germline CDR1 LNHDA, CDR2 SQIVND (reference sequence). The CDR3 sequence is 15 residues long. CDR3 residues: CASSVTGNSGNTIYF. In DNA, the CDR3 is TGTGCCAGTAGTGTTACAGGCAACTCTGGAAACACCATATATTTT.

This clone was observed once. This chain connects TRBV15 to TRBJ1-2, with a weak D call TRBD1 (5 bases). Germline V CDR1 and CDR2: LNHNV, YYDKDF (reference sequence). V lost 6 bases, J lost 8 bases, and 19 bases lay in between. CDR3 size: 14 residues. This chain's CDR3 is CATSIPGRDYGYTF. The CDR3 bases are TGTGCCACCAGTATCCCAGGCAGGGATTACGGCTACACCTTC.

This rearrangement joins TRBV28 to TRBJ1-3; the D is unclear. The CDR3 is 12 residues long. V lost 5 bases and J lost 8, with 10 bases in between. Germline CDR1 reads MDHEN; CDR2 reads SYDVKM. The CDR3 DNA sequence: TGTGCCAGCAGTCTATTCCGAGACACCATATATTTT. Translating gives CASSLFRDTIYF.

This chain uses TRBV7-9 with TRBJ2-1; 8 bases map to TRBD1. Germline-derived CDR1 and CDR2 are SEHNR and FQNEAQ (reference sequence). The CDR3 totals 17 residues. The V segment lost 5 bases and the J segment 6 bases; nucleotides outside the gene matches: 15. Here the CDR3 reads CASSPRSGTGPRNEQFF. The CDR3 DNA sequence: TGTGCCAGCAGCCCCCGGTCAGGGACAGGCCCCCGCAATGAGCAGTTCTTC. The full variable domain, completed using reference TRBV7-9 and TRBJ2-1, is DTGVSQNPRHKITKRGQNVTFRCDPISEHNRLYWYRQTLGQGPEFLTYFQNEAQLEKSRLLSDRFSAERPKGSFSTLEIQRTEQGDSAMYLCASSPRSGTGPRNEQFFGPGTRLTVL.

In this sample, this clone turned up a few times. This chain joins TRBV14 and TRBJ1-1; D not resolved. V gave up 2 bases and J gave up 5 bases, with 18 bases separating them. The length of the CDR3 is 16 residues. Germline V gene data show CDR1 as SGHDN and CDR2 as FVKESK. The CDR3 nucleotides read TGTGCCAGCAGCCAATACCCCCGGCAGGCAGGAACTGAAGCTTTCTTT. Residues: CASSQYPRQAGTEAFF.

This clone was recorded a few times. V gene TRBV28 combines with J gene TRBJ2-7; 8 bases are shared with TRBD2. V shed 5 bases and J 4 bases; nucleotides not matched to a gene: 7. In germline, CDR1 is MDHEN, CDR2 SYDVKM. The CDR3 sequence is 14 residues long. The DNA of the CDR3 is TGTGCCAGCAGTGAATTCAGCGGGAGTTACGAGCAGTACTTC. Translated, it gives CASSEFSGSYEQYF.

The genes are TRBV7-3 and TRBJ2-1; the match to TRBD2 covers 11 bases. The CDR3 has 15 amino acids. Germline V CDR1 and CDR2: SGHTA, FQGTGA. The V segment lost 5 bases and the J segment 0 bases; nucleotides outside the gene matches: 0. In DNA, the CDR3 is TGTGCCAGCAGCGGGACTAGCGGCTCCTACAATGAGCAGTTCTTC. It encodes CASSGTSGSYNEQFF. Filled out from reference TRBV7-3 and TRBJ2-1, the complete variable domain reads GAGVSQTPSNKVTEKGKYVELRCDPISGHTALYWYRQSLGQGPEFLIYFQGTGAADDSGLPNDRFFAVRPEGSVSTLKIQRTERGDSAVYLCASSGTSGSYNEQFFGPGTRLTVL.

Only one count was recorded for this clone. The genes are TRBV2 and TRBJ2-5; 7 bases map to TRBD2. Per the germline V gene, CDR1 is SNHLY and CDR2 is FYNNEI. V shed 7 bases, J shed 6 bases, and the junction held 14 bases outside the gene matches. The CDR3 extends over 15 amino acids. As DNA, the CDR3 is TGTGCCAGCACCAATCTGGCGGGGGTAATGCAGACCCAGTACTTC. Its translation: CASTNLAGVMQTQYF. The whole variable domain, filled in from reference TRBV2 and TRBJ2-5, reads EPEVTQTPSHQVTQMGQEVILRCVPISNHLYFYWYRQILGQKVEFLVSFYNNEISEKSEIFDDQFSVERPDGSNFTLKIRSTKLEDSAMYFCASTNLAGVMQTQYFGPGTRLLVL.

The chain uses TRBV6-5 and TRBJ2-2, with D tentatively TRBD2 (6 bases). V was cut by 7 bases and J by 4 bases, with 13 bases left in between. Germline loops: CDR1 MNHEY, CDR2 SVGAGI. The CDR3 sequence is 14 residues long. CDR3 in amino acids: CASKIAVPTGELFF. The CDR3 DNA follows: TGTGCCAGCAAAATAGCGGTACCCACCGGGGAGCTGTTTTTT.

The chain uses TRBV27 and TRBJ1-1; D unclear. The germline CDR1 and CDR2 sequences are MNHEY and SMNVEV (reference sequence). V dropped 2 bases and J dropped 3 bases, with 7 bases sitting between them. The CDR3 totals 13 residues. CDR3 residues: CASSLDYYTEAFF. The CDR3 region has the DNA TGTGCCAGCAGTTTAGACTATTACACTGAAGCTTTCTTT.

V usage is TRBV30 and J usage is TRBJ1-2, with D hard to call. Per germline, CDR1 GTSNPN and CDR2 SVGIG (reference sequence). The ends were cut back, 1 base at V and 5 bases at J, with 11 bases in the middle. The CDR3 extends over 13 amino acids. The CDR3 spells CAWSGALKYGYTF. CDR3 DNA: TGTGCCTGGAGTGGGGCCCTGAAGTATGGCTACACCTTC.

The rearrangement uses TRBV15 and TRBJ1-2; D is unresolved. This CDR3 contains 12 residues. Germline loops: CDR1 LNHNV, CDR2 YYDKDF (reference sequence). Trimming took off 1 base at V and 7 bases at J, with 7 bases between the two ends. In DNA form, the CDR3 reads TGTGCCACCAGCAGAGGTGCGGGTGGCTACACCTTC. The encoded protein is CATSRGAGGYTF.

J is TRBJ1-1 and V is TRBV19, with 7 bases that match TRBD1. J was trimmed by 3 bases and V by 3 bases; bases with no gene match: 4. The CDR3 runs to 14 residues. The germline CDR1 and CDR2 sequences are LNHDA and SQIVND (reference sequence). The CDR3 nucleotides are TGTGCCAGTAGTATTAGGACAGGTTACACTGAAGCTTTCTTT. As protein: CASSIRTGYTEAFF. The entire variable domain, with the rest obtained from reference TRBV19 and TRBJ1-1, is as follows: DGGITQSPKYLFRKEGQNVTLSCEQNLNHDAMYWYRQDPGQGLRLIYYSQIVNDFQKGDIAEGYSVSREKKESFPLTVTSAQKNPTAFYLCASSIRTGYTEAFFGQGTRLTVV.